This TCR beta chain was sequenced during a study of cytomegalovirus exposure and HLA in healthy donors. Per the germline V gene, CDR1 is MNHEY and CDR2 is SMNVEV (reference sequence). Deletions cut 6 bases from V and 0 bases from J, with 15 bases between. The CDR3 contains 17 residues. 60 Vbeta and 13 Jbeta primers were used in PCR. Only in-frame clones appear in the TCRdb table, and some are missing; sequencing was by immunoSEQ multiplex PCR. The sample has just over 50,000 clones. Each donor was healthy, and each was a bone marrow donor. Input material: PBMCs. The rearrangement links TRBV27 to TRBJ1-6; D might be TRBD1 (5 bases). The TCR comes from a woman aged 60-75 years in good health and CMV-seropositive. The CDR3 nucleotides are TGTGCCAGCAGACCTAGGACACCGAGCTCCTATAATTCACCCCTCCACTTT. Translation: CASRPRTPSSYNSPLHF.